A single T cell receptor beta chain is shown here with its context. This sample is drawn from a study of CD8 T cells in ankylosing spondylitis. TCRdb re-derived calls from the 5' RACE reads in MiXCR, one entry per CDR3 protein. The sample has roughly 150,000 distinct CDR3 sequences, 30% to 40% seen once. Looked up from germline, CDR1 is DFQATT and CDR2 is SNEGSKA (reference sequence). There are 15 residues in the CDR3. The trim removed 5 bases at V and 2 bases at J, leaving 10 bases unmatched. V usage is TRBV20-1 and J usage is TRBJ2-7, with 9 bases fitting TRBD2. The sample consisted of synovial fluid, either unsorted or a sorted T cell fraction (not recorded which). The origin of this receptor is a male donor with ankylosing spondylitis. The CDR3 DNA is TGCAGTGCTCAGCTTAGCGGGAGCTCAGCCTACGAGCAGTACTTC. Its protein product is CSAQLSGSSAYEQYF.